This T cell receptor (beta chain) was retrieved from a study of T cells after yellow fever vaccination. This clonotype was recorded at least ten times. Template switching by 5'RACE produced TCR cDNA, adding a universal primer site and UMIs. TCRdb passed the 5' RACE reads through MiXCR, listing each CDR3 protein once. Of 300,000 to 400,000 distinct CDR3 sequences listed, over 5% are singletons. This specimen consisted of PBMCs, obtained 5 days after the yellow fever booster vaccination. The receptor was derived from a man aged 25 to 40 who received the YFV17D yellow fever vaccine.

The CDR3 region is CSGAVSYNEQFF. The CDR3 bases are TGCAGCGGGGCGGTCTCCTACAATGAGCAGTTCTTC. The chain uses TRBV29-1 and TRBJ2-1, with D unresolved. Trimming cost V 7 bases and J 0 bases, with 7 bases left between them. The germline CDR1 and CDR2 sequences are SQVTM and ANQGSEA. The CDR3 spans 12 residues.